What follows describes a single T cell receptor (beta chain). The entry originates in a study of regulatory T cells in long-lasting Graves disease. Time point denoted: persistent/refractory GD, antithyroid drugs over 5 years with positive TRAb. The TCR library used RNA extracted from PBMCs. To make TCR beta libraries, researchers used iRepertoire HTBI primers and Arm-PCR of CDR3 regions. One entry per CDR3 protein results from TCRdb running MiXCR on the multiplex PCR reads. The sample holds 300,000 to 500,000 distinct CDR3 sequences, around 20% seen once. Germline CDR1 reads LNHDA; CDR2 reads SQIVND (reference sequence). CDR3 length: 14 residues. V was shortened by 8 bases and J by 6 bases, with 18 bases between the two germline ends.

This specimen was peripheral blood mononuclear cells (PBMCs), taken when the disease was refractory, from a patient treated with antithyroid drugs. The chain links TRBV19 to TRBJ2-3, with a tentative D call TRBD1 (6 bases). This clonotype originated in a female donor with Graves disease. CDR3 nucleotides: TGTGCCAGTTCGGTGGACAGCTCCACGGATACGCAGTATTTT. Its translation is CASSVDSSTDTQYF.